This T cell receptor beta chain derives from a study of graft-versus-host responses after intestinal transplantation. Turning to the study itself: Anti-thymocyte globulin induction was given to all recipients, followed by tacrolimus and steroids for around 3 years.

With 1 base clipped from V and 1 base from J, the junction kept 7 bases outside the gene matches. Germline V gene lookup returns CDR1 LGHNA and CDR2 YNFKEQ. The CDR3 is 17 amino acids. Some clones are missing from TCRdb's copy, which holds only in-frame ones; the method was immunoSEQ multiplex PCR. The table records around 110,000 clones, around nine tenths of them present only once. Remarks on this clone: Its target is unknown.

The input for sequencing was unstimulated CD4+ T cells sorted from spleen or lymph node cells, taken before intestinal transplant. The sequence was obtained from a human donor who received an intestinal transplant. This chain links TRBV4-2 with TRBJ2-3; 8 positions match TRBD2. CDR3 coding DNA: TGTGCCAGCAGCCAAGCAGCTAGCGGGTCACGCACAGATACGCAGTATTTT. Its protein product is CASSQAASGSRTDTQYF.